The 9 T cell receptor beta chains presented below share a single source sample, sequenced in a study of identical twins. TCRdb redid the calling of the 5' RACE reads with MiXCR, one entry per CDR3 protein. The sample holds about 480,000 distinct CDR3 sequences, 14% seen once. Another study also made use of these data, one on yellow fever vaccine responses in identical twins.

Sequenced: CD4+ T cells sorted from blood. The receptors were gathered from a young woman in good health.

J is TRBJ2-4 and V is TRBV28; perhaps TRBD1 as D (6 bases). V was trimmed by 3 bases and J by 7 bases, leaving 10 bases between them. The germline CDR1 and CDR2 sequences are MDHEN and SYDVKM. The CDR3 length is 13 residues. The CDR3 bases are TGTGCCAGCAGTTTTCGGCAGGGGAACATTCAGTACTTC. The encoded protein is CASSFRQGNIQYF.

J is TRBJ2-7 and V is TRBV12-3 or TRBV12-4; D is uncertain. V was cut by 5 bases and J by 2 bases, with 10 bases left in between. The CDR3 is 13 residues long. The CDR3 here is CASSVGSTYEQYF. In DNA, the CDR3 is TGTGCCAGCAGTGTTGGATCCACCTACGAGCAGTACTTC.

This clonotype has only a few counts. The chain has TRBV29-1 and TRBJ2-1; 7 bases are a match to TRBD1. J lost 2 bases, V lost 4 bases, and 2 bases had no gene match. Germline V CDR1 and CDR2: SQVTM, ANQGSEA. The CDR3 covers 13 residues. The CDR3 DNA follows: TGCAGCGTTGTCGGGACAGCCTACAATGAGCAGTTCTTC. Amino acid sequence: CSVVGTAYNEQFF.

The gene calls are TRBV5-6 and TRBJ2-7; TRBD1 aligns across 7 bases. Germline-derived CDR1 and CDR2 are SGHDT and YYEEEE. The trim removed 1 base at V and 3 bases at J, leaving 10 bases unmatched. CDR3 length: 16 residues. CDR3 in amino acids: CASSLKGTAVIYEQYF. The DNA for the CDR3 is TGTGCCAGCAGCTTGAAAGGGACAGCTGTTATCTACGAGCAGTACTTC.

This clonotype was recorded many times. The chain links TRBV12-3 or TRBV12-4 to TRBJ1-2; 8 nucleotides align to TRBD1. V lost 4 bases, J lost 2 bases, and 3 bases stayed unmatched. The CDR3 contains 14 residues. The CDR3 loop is CASSSRDRNYGYTF. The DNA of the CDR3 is TGTGCCAGCAGTTCCCGGGACAGGAACTATGGCTACACCTTC.

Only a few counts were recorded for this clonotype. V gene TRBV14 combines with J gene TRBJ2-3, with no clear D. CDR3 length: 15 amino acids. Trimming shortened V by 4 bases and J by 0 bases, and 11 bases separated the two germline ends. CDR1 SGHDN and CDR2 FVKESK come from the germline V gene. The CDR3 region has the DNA TGTGCCAGCAGCCTACAACAGACTAGCACAGATACGCAGTATTTT. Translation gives CASSLQQTSTDTQYF.

The CDR3 DNA follows: TGCGCCAGCAGGGTTCAGGATCGACCGTCCGAGCAGTACTTC. Its protein is CASRVQDRPSEQYF. V and J are TRBV5-1 and TRBJ2-7, with D uncertain. The V end lost 5 bases, the J end lost 6 bases, and 18 bases lay between the germline ends. Germline V gene sequence: CDR1 SGHRS, CDR2 YFSETQ. The CDR3 sequence is 14 residues long.

CDR3 coding DNA: TGCGCCAGCAGCCAAGAAGCTGTTCGGGGGGTCGGGGAGCTGTTTTTT. Translation gives CASSQEAVRGVGELFF. The chain has TRBV4-1 and TRBJ2-2; 7 bases align to TRBD2. Germline CDR1 and CDR2: MGHRA and YSYEKL. After removal of 0 bases from V and 7 bases from J, the junction contained 8 bases not matched to a gene. CDR3 size: 16 residues.

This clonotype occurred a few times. The CDR3 loop reads CASSQMGSFNSRANIQYF. CDR3 sequence (DNA): TGTGCCAGCAGCCAGATGGGGTCCTTTAACTCCAGGGCTAACATTCAGTACTTC. The chain joins TRBV12-3 or TRBV12-4 to TRBJ2-4; D is possibly TRBD1 (5 bases). The CDR3 runs 18 residues. V lost 6 bases to trimming and J lost 7 bases, with 28 bases between them.